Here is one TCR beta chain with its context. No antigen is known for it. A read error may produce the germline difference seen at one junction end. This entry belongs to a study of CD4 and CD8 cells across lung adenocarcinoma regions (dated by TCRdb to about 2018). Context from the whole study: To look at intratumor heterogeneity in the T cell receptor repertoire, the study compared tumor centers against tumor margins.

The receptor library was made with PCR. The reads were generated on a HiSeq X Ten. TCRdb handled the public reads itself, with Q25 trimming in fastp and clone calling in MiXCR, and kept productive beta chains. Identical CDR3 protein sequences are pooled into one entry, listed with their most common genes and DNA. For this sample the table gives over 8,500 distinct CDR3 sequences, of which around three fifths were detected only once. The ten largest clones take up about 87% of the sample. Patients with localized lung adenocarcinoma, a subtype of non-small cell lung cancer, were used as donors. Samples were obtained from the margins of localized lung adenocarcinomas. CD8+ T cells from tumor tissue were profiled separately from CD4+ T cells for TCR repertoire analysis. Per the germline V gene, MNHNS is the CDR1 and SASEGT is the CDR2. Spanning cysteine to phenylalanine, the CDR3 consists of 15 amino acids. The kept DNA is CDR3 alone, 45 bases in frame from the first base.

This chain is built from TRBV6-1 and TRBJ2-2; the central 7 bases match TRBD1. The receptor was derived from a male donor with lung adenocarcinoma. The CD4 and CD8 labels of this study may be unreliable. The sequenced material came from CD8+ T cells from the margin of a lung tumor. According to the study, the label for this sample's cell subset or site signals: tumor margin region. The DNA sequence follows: TGTGCCAGCGGCGTCCAGGCGGATGGGACAGATACGCTGTATTTT. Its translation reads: CASGVQADGTDTLYF.